This is a list of T cell receptor beta chains from one sample in a study of blood T cell repertoires in COVID-19. Generated by immunoSEQ multiplex PCR, the TCRdb table keeps only in-frame clones and is missing some. The data hold under 450,000 clones, with more than 85% observed a single time. Input material: PBMCs or T cells enriched from blood (not recorded which). Source of these receptors: a woman aged 40 to 50 who had been exposed to COVID-19. The CDR3 runs from the conserved cysteine through the conserved F or W. D genes are given only for firm matches. Clone size is given for some rows only: seen once, a few or many times, or a class if the clone is expanded.

TRBD1	.	TRBV5-1	TRBJ2-7	CASSSGQGVEQYF	TGCGCCAGCAGCTCTGGACAGGGAGTCGAGCAGTACTTC
.	.	TRBV25-1	TRBJ1-4	CASSESRGGGEKLFF	TGTGCCAGCAGTGAATCAAGGGGAGGAGGAGAAAAACTGTTTTTT
.	.	TRBV19	TRBJ1-1	CASTRNTEAFF	TGTGCCAGTACCCGTAACACTGAAGCTTTCTTT
.	.	TRBV27	TRBJ1-6	CASRLQATSYNSPLHF	TGTGCCAGCAGACTCCAGGCTACCTCCTATAATTCACCCCTCCACTTT
TRBD1	.	TRBV3-1/TRBV3-2	TRBJ1-4	CASSQDSPRTGGYEKLFF	TGTGCCAGCAGCCAAGATAGTCCCCGGACAGGGGGGTATGAAAAACTGTTTTTT
TRBD2	.	TRBV14	TRBJ2-3	CASSQGSAGALSTQYF	TGTGCCAGCAGCCAAGGTTCTGCGGGAGCCCTGAGTACGCAGTATTTT
.	.	TRBV7-9	TRBJ2-6	CASSPPAGWDSGANVLTF	TGTGCCAGCAGCCCCCCGGCAGGGTGGGACTCTGGGGCCAACGTCCTGACTTTC
.	.	TRBV19	TRBJ1-1	CASSAVTVTNTEAFF	TGTGCCAGTAGTGCAGTGACAGTAACGAACACTGAAGCTTTCTTT
.	.	TRBV5-5	TRBJ1-2	CATSENHYGYTF	TGTGCCACTTCTGAGAACCACTATGGCTACACCTTC
.	.	TRBV30	TRBJ2-1	CAWSRNAYNEQFF	TGTGCGTGGAGCAGAAATGCCTACAATGAGCAGTTCTTC
.	.	TRBV7-7	TRBJ2-3	CASSLGGSQADTQYF	TGTGCTAGCAGCTTGGGCGGGTCGCAAGCAGATACGCAGTATTTT
.	.	TRBV7-2	TRBJ1-2	CASSPPGRGDGYTF	TGTGCCAGCAGCCCGCCGGGCAGGGGAGATGGCTACACCTTC
.	.	TRBV15	TRBJ1-5	CATSRGGTTGNQPQHF	TGTGCCACCAGCAGAGGTGGGACAACGGGCAATCAGCCCCAGCATTTT
TRBD1	.	TRBV6-5	TRBJ1-3	CASSRTGGPGNTIYF	TGTGCCAGCAGCCGGACAGGGGGCCCTGGAAACACCATATATTTT
.	.	TRBV27	TRBJ1-2	CASSFASSWDYGYTF	TGTGCCAGCAGTTTCGCATCTAGTTGGGACTATGGCTACACCTTC
.	.	TRBV2	TRBJ2-7	CASGFGQPSYEQYF	TGTGCCAGCGGATTTGGACAGCCCTCCTACGAGCAGTACTTC
TRBD1	.	TRBV7-8	TRBJ1-2	CASSPRGVGGLYGYTF	TGTGCCAGCAGCCCAAGGGGGGTAGGGGGCCTCTATGGCTACACCTTC
.	few	TRBV5-1	TRBJ2-2	CASTLGAVGTGELFF	TGCGCCAGCACGTTGGGTGCGGTCGGAACCGGGGAGCTGTTTTTT
.	.	TRBV9	TRBJ2-2	CASSSSVTGELFF	TGTGCCAGCAGTTCCAGTGTCACCGGGGAGCTGTTTTTT
.	.	TRBV15	TRBJ2-7	CATSRALSGSYEQYF	TGTGCCACCAGCAGGGCCTTGAGCGGATCCTACGAGCAGTACTTC
.	.	TRBV19	TRBJ2-2	CATTSSVGATGELFF	TGTGCCACCACATCGAGCGTGGGTGCCACCGGGGAGCTGTTTTTT
.	.	TRBV11-2	TRBJ1-2	CASWGQKLAGQSNGYTF	TGTGCCAGTTGGGGCCAAAAATTAGCCGGACAGAGTAATGGCTACACCTTC
TRBD2	.	TRBV10-1	TRBJ2-7	CASIPGLADPWEQYF	TGCGCCAGCATCCCGGGACTAGCGGACCCTTGGGAGCAGTACTTC
.	.	TRBV19	TRBJ1-2	CASSLLGGWDGYTF	TGTGCCAGTAGCCTTCTAGGAGGTTGGGATGGCTACACCTTC
TRBD2	.	TRBV5-1	TRBJ2-7	CASSGRDHYEQYF	TGCGCCAGCAGCGGGAGGGACCACTACGAGCAGTACTTC
.	.	TRBV10-2	TRBJ2-7	CATATTADYEQYF	TGCGCCACTGCGACGACAGCTGACTACGAGCAGTACTTC
TRBD1	.	TRBV5-6	TRBJ2-7	CASASRGNPYEQYF	TGTGCCAGCGCCTCCAGGGGGAACCCCTACGAGCAGTACTTC
.	.	TRBV10-3	TRBJ1-1	CAISESWQMNTEAFF	TGTGCCATCAGTGAGTCGTGGCAGATGAACACTGAAGCTTTCTTT
TRBD1	.	TRBV5-5	TRBJ1-2	CASSPGQGDYGYTF	TGTGCCAGCAGCCCGGGACAGGGGGACTATGGCTACACCTTC
.	.	TRBV30	TRBJ2-7	CAWSHRSNPYEQYF	TGTGCCTGGAGTCACAGGAGTAATCCCTACGAGCAGTACTTC
.	once	TRBV6-5	TRBJ1-2	CASSKPRDIDYGYTF	TGTGCCAGCAGTAAGCCCCGGGACATCGACTATGGCTACACCTTC
TRBD2	.	TRBV6-2/TRBV6-3	TRBJ2-2	CASSYSSGSTNTGELFF	TGTGCCAGCAGTTACTCCAGCGGGAGCACTAACACCGGGGAGCTGTTTTTT
.	.	TRBV19	TRBJ1-1	CASSIAGMNTEAFF	TGTGCCAGTAGTATCGCAGGAATGAACACTGAAGCTTTCTTT
.	few	TRBV5-4	TRBJ2-1	CASNPQGGGSNEQFF	TGTGCCAGTAACCCGCAGGGCGGGGGCTCCAATGAGCAGTTCTTC
TRBD2	once	TRBV7-6	TRBJ2-1	CASSLGVAGGFNEQFF	TGTGCCAGCAGCTTAGGTGTAGCGGGGGGGTTCAATGAGCAGTTCTTC
.	.	TRBV25-1	TRBJ1-3	CASSEYFQGTIYF	TGTGCCAGCAGTGAATATTTTCAGGGGACCATATATTTT